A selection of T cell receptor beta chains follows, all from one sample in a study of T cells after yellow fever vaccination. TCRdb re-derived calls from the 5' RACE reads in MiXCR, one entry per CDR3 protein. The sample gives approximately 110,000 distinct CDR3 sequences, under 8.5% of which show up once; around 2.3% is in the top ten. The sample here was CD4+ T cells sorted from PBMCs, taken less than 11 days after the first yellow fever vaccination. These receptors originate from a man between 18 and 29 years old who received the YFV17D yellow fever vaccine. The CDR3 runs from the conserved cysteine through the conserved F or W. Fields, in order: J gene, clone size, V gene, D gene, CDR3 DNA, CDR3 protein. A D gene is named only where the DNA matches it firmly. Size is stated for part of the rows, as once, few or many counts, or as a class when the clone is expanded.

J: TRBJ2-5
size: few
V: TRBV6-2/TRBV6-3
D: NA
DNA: TGTGCCAGCAGTTTTCTACCGCTCCCGACTAGTGGGGTTGGGAAGACCCAGTACTTC
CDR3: CASSFLPLPTSGVGKTQYF

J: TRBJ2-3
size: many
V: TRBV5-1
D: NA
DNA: TGCGCCAGCAGCTTGGGTTTGGGGCAGGACACAGATACGCAGTATTTT
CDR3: CASSLGLGQDTDTQYF

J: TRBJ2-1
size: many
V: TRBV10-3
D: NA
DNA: TGTGCCATCAGTGAGTCGCGGCCCACCTACAATGAGCAGTTCTTC
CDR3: CAISESRPTYNEQFF

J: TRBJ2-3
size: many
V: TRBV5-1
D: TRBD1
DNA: TGCGCCAGCAGCCACTCAAGGACAGGGATCACAGATACGCAGTATTTT
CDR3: CASSHSRTGITDTQYF

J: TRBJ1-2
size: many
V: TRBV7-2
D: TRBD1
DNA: TGTGCCAGCAGCATCACCAGGGGGACGGCTAACTATGGCTACACCTTC
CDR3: CASSITRGTANYGYTF

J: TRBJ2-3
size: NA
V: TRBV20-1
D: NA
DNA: TGCAGTGCTAGAACATTGGGAGACCTGATCACAGATACGCAGTATTTT
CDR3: CSARTLGDLITDTQYF

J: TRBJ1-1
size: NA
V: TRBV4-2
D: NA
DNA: TGTGCCAGCAGCCCCCGGACGGTGAACACTGAAGCTTTCTTT
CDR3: CASSPRTVNTEAFF

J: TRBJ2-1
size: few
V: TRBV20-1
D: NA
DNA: TGCAGTGCTGGAAGCATGAGTGAGCAGTTCTTC
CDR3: CSAGSMSEQFF

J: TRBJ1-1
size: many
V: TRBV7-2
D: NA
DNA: TGTGCCAGCAGCCCCCGTTGGTTCCAGAACACTGAAGCTTTCTTT
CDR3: CASSPRWFQNTEAFF

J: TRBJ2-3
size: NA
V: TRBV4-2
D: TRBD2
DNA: TGTGCCAGCAGCCAAGAACTAGCGGGGAGGCTATCCTCTAGCACAGATACGCAGTATTTT
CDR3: CASSQELAGRLSSSTDTQYF

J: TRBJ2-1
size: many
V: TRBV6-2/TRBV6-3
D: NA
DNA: TGTGCCAGCCGTCCGACAGTGACGACCTACAATGAGCAGTTCTTC
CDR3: CASRPTVTTYNEQFF

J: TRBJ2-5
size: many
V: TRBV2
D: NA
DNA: TGTGCCAGCAGTGCGTACCAAGAGACCCAGTACTTC
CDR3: CASSAYQETQYF

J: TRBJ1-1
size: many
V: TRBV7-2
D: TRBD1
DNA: TGTGCCAGCAGCCGAAACAGGGGCACTGAAGCTTTCTTT
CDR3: CASSRNRGTEAFF

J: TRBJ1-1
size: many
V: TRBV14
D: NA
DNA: TGTGCCAGCAGCCAAGATCTGGGGACTGAAGCTTTCTTT
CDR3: CASSQDLGTEAFF

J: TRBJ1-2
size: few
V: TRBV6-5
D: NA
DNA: TGTGCCAGCAGTTATGGGGGGCAGATCTATGGCTACACCTTC
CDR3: CASSYGGQIYGYTF

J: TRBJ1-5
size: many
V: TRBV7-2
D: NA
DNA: TGTGCCAGCAGCTTGTGGACAGCCCCCAATCAGCCCCAGCATTTT
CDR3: CASSLWTAPNQPQHF

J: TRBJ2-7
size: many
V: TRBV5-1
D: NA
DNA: TGCGCCAGCAGCTTGGCCCCAGGGCCCTACGAGCAGTACTTC
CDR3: CASSLAPGPYEQYF

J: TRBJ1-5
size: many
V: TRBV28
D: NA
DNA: TGTGCCAGCAGATTGAGGAGTACCCGCAATCAGCCCCAGCATTTT
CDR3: CASRLRSTRNQPQHF

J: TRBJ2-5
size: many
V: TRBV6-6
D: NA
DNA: TGTGCCAGCAGTTATCGTGAGACCCAGTACTTC
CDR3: CASSYRETQYF

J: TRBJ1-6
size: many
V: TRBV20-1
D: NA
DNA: TGCAGTGCTAGAGTACAGGGTCCCGGGGCTTCACCCCTCCACTTT
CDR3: CSARVQGPGASPLHF

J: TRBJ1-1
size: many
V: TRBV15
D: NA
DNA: TGTGCCACCAGCAGAGGACCGTTCAGGGTTGTGGACACTGAAGCTTTCTTT
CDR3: CATSRGPFRVVDTEAFF

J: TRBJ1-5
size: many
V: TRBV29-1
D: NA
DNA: TGCAGCGTCACAGGTCCAGGGCAAAATCAGCCCCAGCATTTT
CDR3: CSVTGPGQNQPQHF

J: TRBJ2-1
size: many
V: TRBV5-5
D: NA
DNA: TGTGCCAGCAGCTCCCAGGGGTTTGAGCAGTTCTTC
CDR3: CASSSQGFEQFF

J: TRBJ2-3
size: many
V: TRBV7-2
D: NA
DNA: TGTGCCAGCAGCTTAAGGGGGGGGGAAGGAGATACGCAGTATTTT
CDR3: CASSLRGGEGDTQYF

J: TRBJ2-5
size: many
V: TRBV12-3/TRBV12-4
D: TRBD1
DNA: TGTGCCAGCAGCAGGACAGGGCTTGAGACCCAGTACTTC
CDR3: CASSRTGLETQYF

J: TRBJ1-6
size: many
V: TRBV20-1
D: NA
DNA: TGCAGTGCTAGAGAACCGGTCAATTATAATTCACCCCTCCACTTT
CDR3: CSAREPVNYNSPLHF

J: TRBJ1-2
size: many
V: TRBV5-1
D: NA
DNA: TGCGCCAGCAGGCCAGGGGAGTTAGCTAACTATGGCTACACCTTC
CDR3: CASRPGELANYGYTF

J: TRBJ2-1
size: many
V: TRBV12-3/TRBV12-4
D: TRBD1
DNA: TGTGCCAGTTCCGGGACAGGGACCTACAATGAGCAGTTCTTC
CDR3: CASSGTGTYNEQFF

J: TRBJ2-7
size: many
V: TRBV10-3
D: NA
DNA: TGTGCCATCAGGACAGGGAGGGACAACTACGAGCAGTACTTC
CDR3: CAIRTGRDNYEQYF

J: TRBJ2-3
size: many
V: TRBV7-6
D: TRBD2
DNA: TGTGCCAGCAGCTTTGTGAGCCGGGGGGACGGCACAGATACGCAGTATTTT
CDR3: CASSFVSRGDGTDTQYF

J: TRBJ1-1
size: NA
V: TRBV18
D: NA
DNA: TGTGCCAGCTCCCCGGTCCAGGGCCGGTTAGCCACTGAAGCTTTCTTT
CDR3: CASSPVQGRLATEAFF

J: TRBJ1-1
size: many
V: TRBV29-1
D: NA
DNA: TGCAGCGTTGAAAGACAGCTGAACACTGAAGCTTTCTTT
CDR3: CSVERQLNTEAFF

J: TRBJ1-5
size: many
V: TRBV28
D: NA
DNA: TGTGCCAGCAGTTTATTCGTCCTTCGTAGGGGACCAGAGATTAGCAATCAGCCCCAGCATTTT
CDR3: CASSLFVLRRGPEISNQPQHF

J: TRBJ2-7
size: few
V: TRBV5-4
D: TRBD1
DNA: TGTGCCAGCAGCTTCCGGGACAGGGGAAGCGAGCAGTACTTC
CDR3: CASSFRDRGSEQYF

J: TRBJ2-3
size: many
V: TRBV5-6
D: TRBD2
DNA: TGTGCCAGCAGCTCCGGACTAGCTCAGTGGGATACGCAGTATTTT
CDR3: CASSSGLAQWDTQYF

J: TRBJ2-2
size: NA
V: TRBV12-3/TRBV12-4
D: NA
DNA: TGTGCCAGCAGTCCCTCTCCGGGGGACACCGGGGAGCTGTTTTTT
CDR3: CASSPSPGDTGELFF

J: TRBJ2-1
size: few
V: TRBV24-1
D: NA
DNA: TGTGCCACCAGTGACCCCCCCTCTGGACTCCTCTACAATGAGCAGTTCTTC
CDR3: CATSDPPSGLLYNEQFF

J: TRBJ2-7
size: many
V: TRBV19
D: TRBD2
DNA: TGTGCCAGTAGTAATAGCGGGGGAGCCGGGTTCTACTTC
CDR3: CASSNSGGAGFYF

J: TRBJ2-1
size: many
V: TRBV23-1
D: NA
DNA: TGCGCCAGCAGTCAATCGGACAGTTGCAATGAGCAGTTCTTC
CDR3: CASSQSDSCNEQFF

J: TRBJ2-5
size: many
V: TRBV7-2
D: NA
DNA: TGTGCCAGCAGCTTGATGGACGGACAAGAGACCCAGTACTTC
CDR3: CASSLMDGQETQYF

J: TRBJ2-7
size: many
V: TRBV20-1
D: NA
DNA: TGCAGTGCTAGGATACTTGAGGGGGGTCGCTCCTACGAGCAGTACTTC
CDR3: CSARILEGGRSYEQYF

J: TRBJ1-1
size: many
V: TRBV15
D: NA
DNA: TGTGCCACCAGCAGAGATGGGGGCGTACTTGAGCGTGCTTTCTTT
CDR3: CATSRDGGVLERAFF

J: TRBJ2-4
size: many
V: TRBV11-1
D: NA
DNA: TGTGCCAGCACGATAAATACAGGGGGGGAAAACATTCAGTACTTC
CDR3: CASTINTGGENIQYF

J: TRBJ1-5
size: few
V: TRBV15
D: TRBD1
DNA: TGTGCCACCAGCAACAGACAGGGGGGTCAGCCCCAGCATTTT
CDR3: CATSNRQGGQPQHF

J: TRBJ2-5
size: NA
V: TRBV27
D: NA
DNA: TGTGCCAGCAGGACGGGACGGAGAGAGACCCAGTACTTC
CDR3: CASRTGRRETQYF

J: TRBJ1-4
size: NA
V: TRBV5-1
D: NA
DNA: TGCGCCAGCAGCTTGCAGCCGGGGGCAACTAATGAAAAACTGTTTTTT
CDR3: CASSLQPGATNEKLFF

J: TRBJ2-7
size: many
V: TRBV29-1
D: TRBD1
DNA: TGCAGCGTTGTGTTCGGGACAGGGGGTTACTACGAGCAGTACTTC
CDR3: CSVVFGTGGYYEQYF

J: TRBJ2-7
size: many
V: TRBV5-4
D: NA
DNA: TGTGCCAGCAGCCCCAGCCCAAGCGACAGTTACGAGCAGTACTTC
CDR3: CASSPSPSDSYEQYF

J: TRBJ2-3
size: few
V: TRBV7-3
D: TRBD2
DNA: TGTGCCAGCAGGTTTAGCGGGGGGACAGATACGCAGTATTTT
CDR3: CASRFSGGTDTQYF